Following are 24 T cell receptor beta chains from one sample sequenced in a study of T cells after yellow fever vaccination (dated 2019 in TCRdb). This sample's treatment or condition label indicates: live attenuated yellow fever vaccine strain. The protocol used for the library was 5' RACE. The sequencer was an Illumina NovaSeq 6000. TCRdb reworked the public reads: Q25 trimming with fastp, MiXCR clone assembly, productive beta chains retained. Rows merge per CDR3 protein into single entries with the most common DNA and genes. The sample table lists 200,000 to 250,000 distinct CDR3 sequences, 3% to 4% of them with a count of one. Roughly 3.2% of the sample is held by the ten biggest clonotypes. The sample here was CD4+ T cells sorted from PBMCs, taken 10 days after the yellow fever booster vaccination. These receptors originate from a man younger than 30 who received the YFV17D yellow fever vaccine.

This clonotype was seen only a few times. CDR3 in amino acids: CASSDPVPGNTIYF. CDR3 DNA: TGTGCCAGCAGCGATCCGGTCCCTGGAAACACCATATATTTT. V usage is TRBV9 and J usage is TRBJ1-3; D gene unclear. The CDR3 sequence is 14 residues long. The V gene's germline CDR1 is SGDLS and CDR2 YYNGEE. V was cut by 3 bases and J by 2 bases, with 9 bases left in between.

The genes are TRBV5-1 and TRBJ1-2, with a tentative D call TRBD1 (6 bases). Germline V CDR1 and CDR2: SGHRS, YFSETQ. V lost 5 bases and J 3 bases, leaving 14 bases between the germline ends. This CDR3 is built from 14 residues. The DNA of the CDR3 is TGCGCCAGCAGACCGGCAGGGGCGGACTATGGCTACACCTTC. It codes for CASRPAGADYGYTF.

In its sample, this clonotype was seen many times. V gene TRBV9 combines with J gene TRBJ1-1; unclear D gene. V lost 3 bases and J 3 bases, leaving 15 bases between the germline ends. This CDR3 spans 15 amino acids. Germline lookup yields CDR1 SGDLS and CDR2 YYNGEE. The CDR3 loop reads CASSATPDPDTEAFF. CDR3 nucleotide sequence: TGTGCCAGCAGCGCGACCCCGGACCCGGACACTGAAGCTTTCTTT.

This chain links TRBV5-6 with TRBJ2-3; D may be TRBD1 or TRBD2 (6 bases each). Deletions cut 5 bases from V and 13 bases from J, with 14 bases between. Per the germline V gene, CDR1 is SGHDT and CDR2 is YYEEEE. This CDR3 is 11 amino acids long. CDR3 bases: TGTGCCAGCAGTACGGGGGCAACGGAGTATTTT. It is translated as CASSTGATEYF.

This clonotype has ten or more counts. The rearrangement links TRBV20-1 to TRBJ1-6; 8 bases fit TRBD1. V lost 6 bases and J lost 10; bases outside the gene matches: 20. CDR1 is DFQATT, CDR2 SNEGSKA, per germline (reference sequence). The CDR3 totals 17 residues. CDR3 DNA sequence: TGCAGTGCCAAGGACAGGGTGGCGGGATCTGGTGGCTCACCCCTCCACTTT. Translating gives CSAKDRVAGSGGSPLHF.

In this sample, this clonotype turned up many times. The CDR3 nucleotides read TGCGCCAGCGGCGTTCCGACCCTAACAGATACGCAGTATTTT. This translates into CASGVPTLTDTQYF. The chain is built from TRBV5-1 and TRBJ2-3; D unresolved. CDR1 is SGHRS, CDR2 YFSETQ, per germline. The CDR3 has 14 residues. Trimming removed 7 bases from V and 3 bases from J, with 15 bases in between.

This clonotype was counted ten times or more. This chain links TRBV4-3 with TRBJ2-2, with 10 bases fitting TRBD1. Germline lookup yields CDR1 LGHNA and CDR2 YSLEER. The length of the CDR3 is 17 residues. The trim removed 1 base at V and 6 bases at J, leaving 8 bases unmatched. The CDR3 is CASSQGGLGQGAGELFF. Here the CDR3 DNA reads TGCGCCAGCAGCCAAGGCGGGCTCGGACAGGGGGCCGGGGAGCTGTTTTTT.

This clonotype was detected a few times. The chain combines TRBV12-3 or TRBV12-4 with TRBJ1-1, with D perhaps TRBD1 (5 bases). The CDR3 covers 16 residues. V was cut by 5 bases and J by 0 bases, with 16 bases left in between. The CDR3 loop reads CASSPGFRGLNTEAFF. The CDR3 region has the DNA TGTGCCAGCAGTCCAGGGTTTCGAGGGCTGAACACTGAAGCTTTCTTT.

The rearrangement joins TRBV30 to TRBJ2-1; 9 bases are a match to TRBD2. Germline V lookup: CDR1 GTSNPN, CDR2 SVGIG (reference sequence). This CDR3 region has 14 residues. With V trimmed by 7 bases and J by 7 bases, 11 bases remained unmatched. The CDR3 DNA is TGTGCCTTAATAGCGGGGGCCCTAAGGAATGAGCAGTTCTTC. Translated: CALIAGALRNEQFF.

V is TRBV20-1 and J is TRBJ2-1; 14 bases map to TRBD2. This CDR3 region has 17 residues. Trimming at V came to 4 bases and at J to 2 bases, leaving 7 bases not matched to a gene. The germline V gene encodes CDR1 DFQATT and CDR2 SNEGSKA (reference sequence). The CDR3 sequence is CSAKPGLAGAAYNEQFF. The CDR3 DNA follows: TGCAGTGCTAAACCGGGACTAGCGGGGGCCGCCTACAATGAGCAGTTCTTC.

The chain uses TRBV6-2 or TRBV6-3 and TRBJ1-3, with D uncertain. Germline CDR1 is MNHEY and CDR2 is SVGEGT. V was clipped by 4 bases and J by 11 bases, with 18 bases between them. This CDR3 comprises 14 residues. CDR3 loop: CASSSVTVGPAIYF. CDR3 coding DNA: TGTGCCAGCAGTTCGGTTACAGTGGGTCCGGCCATATATTTT.

This clonotype was seen many times. This sequence joins TRBV13 and TRBJ1-1, with D unclear. This CDR3 is 14 amino acids long. V was clipped by 2 bases and J by 1 base, with 8 bases between them. Looked up from germline, CDR1 is PRHDT and CDR2 is FYEKMQ (reference sequence). Here the CDR3 reads CASSLRRGNTEAFF. The CDR3 DNA sequence: TGTGCCAGCAGCTTACGACGGGGGAACACTGAAGCTTTCTTT.

The sample holds many counts of this clonotype. The rearrangement joins TRBV4-3 to TRBJ2-1, with unresolved D. Trimming left V 0 bases short and J 8 bases short, with 17 bases between. The germline V gene encodes CDR1 LGHNA and CDR2 YSLEER. This CDR3 has 16 residues. DNA of the CDR3: TGCGCCAGCAGCCAAGATTTTAGGGCCCGTGAGGATGAGCAGTTCTTC. Amino acids: CASSQDFRAREDEQFF.

The table lists this clonotype with many counts. J is TRBJ1-2 and V is TRBV29-1; possible D gene TRBD1, 6 bases. Between the trimmed V and J ends, which lost 7 bases and 8 bases, there was a span of 17 bases. Germline V gives CDR1 SQVTM, CDR2 ANQGSEA. This CDR3 comprises 12 residues. CDR3 region: CSAQGWGAGYTF. As DNA, the CDR3 is TGCAGCGCCCAGGGATGGGGGGCGGGCTACACCTTC.

This clonotype has just a few counts. The rearrangement uses TRBV12-3 or TRBV12-4 and TRBJ1-5; D ambiguous. Between the trimmed V and J ends, which lost 6 bases and 6 bases, there was a span of 15 bases. The length of the CDR3 is 14 residues. CDR3 bases: TGTGCCAGCAGAGAGACGGGTACCTCTCAGCCCCAGCATTTT. Translating gives CASRETGTSQPQHF.

This sequence joins TRBV5-1 and TRBJ2-1; D gene unclear. This CDR3 is 15 amino acids long. Trimming took off 2 bases at V and 2 bases at J, with 11 bases between the two ends. The germline V gene has CDR1 SGHRS and CDR2 YFSETQ. Written as DNA, the CDR3 is TGCGCCAGCAGCTTTGGCCTCTCCGCCTACAATGAGCAGTTCTTC. As protein: CASSFGLSAYNEQFF.

This clonotype was observed many times. The V gene is TRBV7-2, the J gene TRBJ2-5; D is unresolved. CDR1 and CDR2 from the germline V gene are SGHTA and FQGNSA. The CDR3 spans 13 residues. Trimming removed 3 bases at V and 5 bases at J, with 10 bases between. The CDR3 DNA sequence: TGTGCCAGCAGCTTTAGCCCCAGGGAGACCCAGTACTTC. It translates to CASSFSPRETQYF.

At least ten counts were recorded for this clonotype. This chain links TRBV18 with TRBJ1-2; 7 bases map to TRBD1. V was clipped by 3 bases and J by 0 bases; unmatched bases: 4. This CDR3 has 15 residues. CDR1 KGHSH and CDR2 LQKENI come from the germline V gene. DNA for the CDR3: TGTGCCAGCTCACCGGCGGGACAGACTAACTATGGCTACACCTTC. Residues: CASSPAGQTNYGYTF.

The rearrangement links TRBV7-9 to TRBJ1-1; TRBD1 is a possible D gene (5 bases). Between the trimmed V and J ends, which lost 4 bases and 1 base, there was a span of 10 bases. Per the germline V gene, CDR1 is SEHNR and CDR2 is FQNEAQ (reference sequence). The length of the CDR3 is 14 residues. The CDR3 bases are TGTGCCAGCAGCTCCCAGGGTGAGAACACTGAAGCTTTCTTT. This encodes CASSSQGENTEAFF.

This clonotype was recorded at least ten times. The J gene is TRBJ2-3, the V gene TRBV28; perhaps TRBD2 as D (6 bases). The CDR3 loop spans 17 amino acids. Germline CDR1 reads MDHEN; CDR2 reads SYDVKM. Trimming shortened V by 1 base and J by 2 bases, and 16 bases separated the two germline ends. The CDR3 sequence is CASSLLAAGQATDTQYF. CDR3 nucleotides: TGTGCCAGCAGTTTATTAGCAGCGGGTCAGGCCACAGATACGCAGTATTTT.

This chain connects TRBV5-1 to TRBJ1-1; possibly TRBD1 for D (6 bases). CDR1 is SGHRS and CDR2 is YFSETQ in the germline V gene. The CDR3 spans 15 residues. The V and J ends lost 3 bases and 3 bases respectively, with 15 bases between them. The CDR3 DNA reads TGCGCCAGCAGCTCCCGCACAGGGACCGACACTGAAGCTTTCTTT. It yields the protein CASSSRTGTDTEAFF.

Many counts were recorded for this clonotype. The V gene is TRBV18, the J gene TRBJ2-5; the match to TRBD1 covers 9 bases. The CDR3 consists of 15 residues. Germline CDR1 and CDR2: KGHSH and LQKENI. The ends lost 4 bases at V and 3 bases at J; junction bases unmatched: 6. The DNA of the CDR3 is TGTGCCAGCTCACGTCGGACAGGGGAGGAAGAGACCCAGTACTTC. This translates into CASSRRTGEEETQYF.

This clonotype occurred many times. V gene TRBV4-3 combines with J gene TRBJ2-4, with D tentatively TRBD1 (6 bases). V was trimmed by 1 base and J by 2 bases, leaving 9 bases between them. The germline CDR1 and CDR2 sequences are LGHNA and YSLEER. The CDR3 is made up of 15 amino acids. CDR3 nucleotide sequence: TGCGCCAGCAGCCAAGTCAGGGGTCCCAAAAACATTCAGTACTTC. The encoded protein is CASSQVRGPKNIQYF.

This rearrangement joins TRBV7-9 to TRBJ1-2; D is uncertain. In germline, CDR1 is SEHNR, CDR2 FQNEAQ (reference sequence). V lost 4 bases to trimming and J lost 5 bases, with 11 bases between them. The CDR3 covers 13 residues. In DNA, the CDR3 is TGTGCCAGCAGCTCCCGCTCCGTATATGGCTACACCTTC. Translating gives CASSSRSVYGYTF.